This TCR beta chain was sequenced during a study of regulatory T cells in long-lasting Graves disease. The sample's time point: persistent/refractory GD, antithyroid drugs over 5 years with positive TRAb. There was RNA extracted from PBMCs, and the TCR library was made from it. This clonotype was detected many times. TCR beta libraries were built with iRepertoire HTBI primers and Arm-PCR of CDR3 regions. MiXCR was run by TCRdb on the multiplex PCR reads, yielding one entry per CDR3 protein. The data show hundreds of thousands of distinct CDR3 sequences, 25% to 30% seen once. This TCR derives from a female donor with Graves disease. The sample in question was peripheral blood mononuclear cells (PBMCs), obtained when the disease was refractory, from a patient treated with antithyroid drugs.

CDR3 nucleotides: TGTGCCAGCAGTGACGACGGGACAGTTCAAGAGACCCAGTACTTC. Encoded protein: CASSDDGTVQETQYF. The chain employs TRBV27 and TRBJ2-5, with TRBD1 matching 7 bases. Germline V gene data show CDR1 as MNHEY and CDR2 as SMNVEV (reference sequence). The CDR3 extends over 15 amino acids. Unmatched junction bases numbered 8, after V lost 5 bases and J lost 2 bases.